This TCR beta chain was sequenced for a study of post-analysis software for immune sequencing data. Study-level findings and limits: Compared with controls, patients had more of roughly 5 TRBV segments, including TRBV5-6, TRBV5-1 and TRBV20-1.

Presence of unique molecular identifiers characterized the TCR beta cDNA libraries. TCRdb re-called the PCR reads through MiXCR, storing one row per CDR3 protein. The sample has approximately 150,000 distinct CDR3 sequences, approximately 30% seen once. With respect to this clonotype: Its antigen is as yet unknown.

V lost 1 base and J lost 5, with 10 bases in between. This CDR3 is 14 amino acids long. The chain carries TRBV12-3 or TRBV12-4 and TRBJ2-3; no clear D gene. The TCR was taken from a girl aged 10-17 years with multiple sclerosis. The sequencing sample was made of blood. CDR3 DNA: TGTGCCAGCAGTTTAGATGGGGTAGGAGATACGCAGTATTTT. Its protein is CASSLDGVGDTQYF.